These T cell receptor beta chains were read from a single sample in a study of shared clonotypes between healthy human individuals. Libraries were prepared by immunoSEQ multiplex PCR; TCRdb keeps only in-frame clonotypes and omits some of them. The sample contains over a million clones, 95% to 99% of which appear only once. The sample was naive CD4+ T cells sorted from blood. The receptors here all came from a young man in good health. Both conserved end residues are part of each CDR3. The D gene is left open where the match is weak. The listing skips clone size in some rows; elsewhere it reads once, few, many or a size class.

NA	TRBV7-2	TRBJ2-2	NA	TGTGCCAGCAGCTTAGATCCGGCCGGGGCCGGGGAGCTGTTTTTT	CASSLDPAGAGELFF
once	TRBV6-5	TRBJ2-2	TRBD1	TGTGCCAGCAGTTACGGGACAGGCGGGGAGCTGTTTTTT	CASSYGTGGELFF
NA	TRBV5-4	TRBJ2-1	NA	TGTGCCAGCAGCTTGGGCGGTAGCCTTGAGCAGTTCTTC	CASSLGGSLEQFF
NA	TRBV10-3	TRBJ1-1	TRBD1	TGTGCCATCAGTGAGAAGACAGGGGGCGCCGACCCTGAAGCTTTCTTT	CAISEKTGGADPEAFF
NA	TRBV28	TRBJ2-7	NA	TGTGCCAGCACTTCAGGGGTGGGATCCTACGAGCAGTACTTC	CASTSGVGSYEQYF
NA	TRBV13	TRBJ2-1	TRBD1	TGTGCCAGCAGCTTATTGGGACAGGAGACATACAATGAGCAGTTCTTC	CASSLLGQETYNEQFF
NA	TRBV6-5	TRBJ1-3	TRBD1	TGTGCCAGCAGTTACGCCCGACAGGGAGGAAACACCATATATTTT	CASSYARQGGNTIYF
NA	TRBV28	TRBJ1-2	TRBD1	TGTGCCAGCCGCACACGGGACAGCTATGGCTACACCTTC	CASRTRDSYGYTF
NA	TRBV29-1	TRBJ1-4	TRBD1	TGCAGCGTCGGACAGGGACCTAATGAAAAACTGTTTTTT	CSVGQGPNEKLFF
once	TRBV7-2	TRBJ2-5	TRBD2	TGTGCCAGCAGCTTTAGCGGGGCGTACCAAGAGACCCAGTACTTC	CASSFSGAYQETQYF
NA	TRBV28	TRBJ1-2	NA	TGTGCCAGCAGTTTCGAGGGCCCCCGAGGATATGGCTACACCTTC	CASSFEGPRGYGYTF
NA	TRBV6-1	TRBJ1-1	TRBD1	TGTGCCAGCAGGGACCTCGGGACAGGGGGGACTGAAGCTTTCTTT	CASRDLGTGGTEAFF
NA	TRBV13	TRBJ2-7	TRBD1	TGTGCCAGCAGCTTAGGGACAGGGGGCGCAGAGCAGTACTTC	CASSLGTGGAEQYF
NA	TRBV5-1	TRBJ2-3	NA	TGCGCCAGCAGCTTGGCCTCGGGGGCGGGTACCAAGGGCACAGATACGCAGTATTTT	CASSLASGAGTKGTDTQYF
NA	TRBV6-1	TRBJ2-2	NA	TGTGCCAGCAGTGATTCTATAAACACCGGGGAGCTGTTTTTT	CASSDSINTGELFF
NA	TRBV4-2	TRBJ2-3	TRBD2	TGTGCCAGCAGCCAAGCTAGCGCGGGAGGGCCTGGAGATACGCAGTATTTT	CASSQASAGGPGDTQYF
NA	TRBV28	TRBJ1-5	NA	TGTGCCAGCAGTATAAACAGGTACAATCAGCCCCAGCATTTT	CASSINRYNQPQHF
once	TRBV7-2	TRBJ2-7	TRBD1	TGTGCCAGCAGCTACCCTCGGACAGGGAGCCACGAGCAGTACTTC	CASSYPRTGSHEQYF
NA	TRBV6-5	TRBJ1-2	NA	TGTGCCAGCAGTCCCCGAGCTAGGTATGGCTACACCTTC	CASSPRARYGYTF
NA	TRBV29-1	TRBJ1-2	NA	TGCAGCAGCCAGGTGGGGGGCTATGGCTACACCTTC	CSSQVGGYGYTF
NA	TRBV7-3	TRBJ1-1	NA	TGTGCCAGCAGCCCCCCGCGGGACAAGAGAGCTTTCTTT	CASSPPRDKRAFF
NA	TRBV5-5	TRBJ2-7	NA	TGTGCCAGCAGCTCCATAAGCTCCTACGAGCAGTACTTC	CASSSISSYEQYF
NA	TRBV6-5	TRBJ2-7	TRBD2	TGTGCCAGCAGTTACGCCGGGACTAGCGCGTTATACGAGCAGTACTTC	CASSYAGTSALYEQYF
NA	TRBV7-9	TRBJ1-1	NA	TGTGCCAGCAGCTTAGAGCTCCCATTTCCCGAAGCTTTCTTT	CASSLELPFPEAFF
NA	TRBV15	TRBJ1-4	TRBD1	TGTGCCACCCGGACAGGCGGGGAAAAACTGTTTTTT	CATRTGGEKLFF
NA	TRBV4-1	TRBJ2-2	NA	TGCGCCAGCAGCCATGTACCCGGGGAGCTGTTTTTT	CASSHVPGELFF
NA	TRBV7-9	TRBJ2-7	NA	TGTGCCAGCAGCTTCTCCCCGTGGGGGATCGACGAGCAGTACTTC	CASSFSPWGIDEQYF
NA	TRBV7-8	TRBJ1-1	TRBD1	TGTGCCAGCAGCTTAGTTGGTCGGCAGGACAGGGCATCGGGCACTGAAGCTTTCTTT	CASSLVGRQDRASGTEAFF
NA	TRBV2	TRBJ1-5	NA	TGTGCCAGCAGTCTGGGACCGCGCATGAATCAGCCCCAGCATTTT	CASSLGPRMNQPQHF
NA	TRBV5-5	TRBJ2-7	NA	TGTGCCAGCAGCTTGTTCGGGACCTACGAGCAGTACTTC	CASSLFGTYEQYF
NA	TRBV5-1	TRBJ1-1	NA	TGCGCCAGCAGCTTGGACAGGGCCGGACTCACTGAAGCTTTCTTT	CASSLDRAGLTEAFF